A selection of T cell receptor beta chains follows, all from one sample in a study of T-cell reconstitution after alpha-beta-depleted transplantation in children. MiXCR was run by TCRdb on the PCR reads, yielding one entry per CDR3 protein. The sample contains around 600,000 distinct CDR3 sequences, roughly a tenth of which appear only once. The sequencing here drew on PBMCs from the stem cell graft donor, taken from the stem cell graft. Receptors were obtained from a human donor who donated a stem cell graft to a child with acute myeloid leukemia. Both conserved end residues are part of each CDR3. A D gene is named only where the DNA matches it firmly.

d_call: NA; j_call: TRBJ2-2; v_call: TRBV12-3/TRBV12-4; cdr3_aa: CASSMRVNTGELFF
d_call: NA; j_call: TRBJ2-1; v_call: TRBV10-2; cdr3_aa: CASSGVSYNEQFF
d_call: NA; j_call: TRBJ2-4; v_call: TRBV5-1; cdr3_aa: CASSLIWYQYF
d_call: NA; j_call: TRBJ1-6; v_call: TRBV6-5; cdr3_aa: CASSYASRVGDSPLHF
d_call: NA; j_call: TRBJ1-1; v_call: TRBV29-1; cdr3_aa: CSIYIRTEAFF
d_call: TRBD2; j_call: TRBJ2-7; v_call: TRBV5-1; cdr3_aa: CASSLGPAGENEQYF
d_call: TRBD2; j_call: TRBJ2-1; v_call: TRBV29-1; cdr3_aa: CSTRLAAAPEQFF
d_call: NA; j_call: TRBJ2-7; v_call: TRBV4-2; cdr3_aa: CASSPSAGNSYEQYF
d_call: NA; j_call: TRBJ2-7; v_call: TRBV6-5; cdr3_aa: CASSYSLGPYEQYF
d_call: NA; j_call: TRBJ2-1; v_call: TRBV7-8; cdr3_aa: CASSLRYRDPSNEQFF
d_call: NA; j_call: TRBJ1-2; v_call: TRBV20-1; cdr3_aa: CSASDTGNYGYTF
d_call: NA; j_call: TRBJ1-1; v_call: TRBV18; cdr3_aa: CASSPQSAGGAFF
d_call: NA; j_call: TRBJ1-1; v_call: TRBV5-1; cdr3_aa: CASSLDGRGDRAFF
d_call: NA; j_call: TRBJ1-2; v_call: TRBV11-2; cdr3_aa: CASSFQSYGYTF
d_call: NA; j_call: TRBJ2-7; v_call: TRBV7-8; cdr3_aa: CASSFPLLWTPAYEQYF
d_call: NA; j_call: TRBJ2-7; v_call: TRBV4-2; cdr3_aa: CASSQATGTESSYEQYF
d_call: NA; j_call: TRBJ2-1; v_call: TRBV4-3; cdr3_aa: CASSQQPNSGQFF
d_call: NA; j_call: TRBJ2-1; v_call: TRBV7-8; cdr3_aa: CATRALNEQFF
d_call: NA; j_call: TRBJ1-1; v_call: TRBV9; cdr3_aa: CASSVVQKNTEAFF
d_call: NA; j_call: TRBJ2-7; v_call: TRBV18; cdr3_aa: CASSPDGNKYF
d_call: TRBD2; j_call: TRBJ2-5; v_call: TRBV10-3; cdr3_aa: CAIRGTSGEETQYF
d_call: TRBD2; j_call: TRBJ2-7; v_call: TRBV10-3; cdr3_aa: CAISALAGVSEQYF
d_call: NA; j_call: TRBJ2-2; v_call: TRBV7-3; cdr3_aa: CASSFETAGTGELFF
d_call: TRBD2; j_call: TRBJ2-3; v_call: TRBV20-1; cdr3_aa: CSARSGTTTTDTQYF
d_call: NA; j_call: TRBJ1-5; v_call: TRBV6-6; cdr3_aa: CASRGVDNQPQHF
d_call: NA; j_call: TRBJ2-7; v_call: TRBV20-1; cdr3_aa: CSAFYQGPYEQYF
d_call: NA; j_call: TRBJ2-1; v_call: TRBV9; cdr3_aa: CASSGGTNEQFF
d_call: NA; j_call: TRBJ2-7; v_call: TRBV6-1; cdr3_aa: CASSPRETANEQYF
d_call: NA; j_call: TRBJ2-1; v_call: TRBV2; cdr3_aa: CASSARHSEQFF
d_call: NA; j_call: TRBJ2-7; v_call: TRBV5-1; cdr3_aa: CASSTSGPLIEQYF
d_call: NA; j_call: TRBJ2-5; v_call: TRBV2; cdr3_aa: CASKASGETQYF